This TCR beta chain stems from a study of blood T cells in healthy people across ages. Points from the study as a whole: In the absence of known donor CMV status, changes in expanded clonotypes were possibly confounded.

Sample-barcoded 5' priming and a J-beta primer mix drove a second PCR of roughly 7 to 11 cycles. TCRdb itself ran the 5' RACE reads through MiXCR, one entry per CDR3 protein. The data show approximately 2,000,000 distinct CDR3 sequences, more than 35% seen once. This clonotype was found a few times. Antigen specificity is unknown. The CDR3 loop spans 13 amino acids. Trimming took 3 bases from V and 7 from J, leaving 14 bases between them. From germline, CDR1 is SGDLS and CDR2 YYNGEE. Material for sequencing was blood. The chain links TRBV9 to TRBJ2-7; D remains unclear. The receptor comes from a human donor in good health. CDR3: CASSALDVGEQYF. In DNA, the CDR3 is TGTGCCAGCAGCGCTCTTGATGTCGGGGAGCAGTACTTC.